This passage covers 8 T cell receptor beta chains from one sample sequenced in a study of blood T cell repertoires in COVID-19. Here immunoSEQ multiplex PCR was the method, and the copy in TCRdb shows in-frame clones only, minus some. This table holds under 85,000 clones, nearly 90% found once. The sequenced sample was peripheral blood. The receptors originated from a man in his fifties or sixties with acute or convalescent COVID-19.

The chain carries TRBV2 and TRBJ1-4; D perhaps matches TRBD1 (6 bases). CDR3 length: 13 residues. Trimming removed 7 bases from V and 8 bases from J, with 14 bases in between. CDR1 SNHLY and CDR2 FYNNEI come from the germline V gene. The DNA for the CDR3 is TGTGCCAGCACCCCGAACCAGGGGGAAAAACTGTTTTTT. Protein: CASTPNQGEKLFF.

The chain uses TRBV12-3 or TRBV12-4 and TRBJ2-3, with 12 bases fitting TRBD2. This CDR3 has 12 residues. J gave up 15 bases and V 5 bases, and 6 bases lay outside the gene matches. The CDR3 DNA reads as TGTGCCAGCAGTCTAGGACTAGCGGGATGTTATTTT. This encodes CASSLGLAGCYF.

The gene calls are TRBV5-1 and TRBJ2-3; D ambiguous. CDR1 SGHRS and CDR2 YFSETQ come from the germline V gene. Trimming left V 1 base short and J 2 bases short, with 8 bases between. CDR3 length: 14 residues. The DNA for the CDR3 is TGCGCCAGCAGCTTGCTCGCTACCACAGATACGCAGTATTTT. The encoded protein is CASSLLATTDTQYF.

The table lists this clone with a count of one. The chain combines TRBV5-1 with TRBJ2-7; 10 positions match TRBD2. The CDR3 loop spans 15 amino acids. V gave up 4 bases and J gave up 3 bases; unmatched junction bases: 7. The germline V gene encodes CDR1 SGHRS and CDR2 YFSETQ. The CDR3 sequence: CASSPASGSIYEQYF. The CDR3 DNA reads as TGCGCCAGCAGCCCCGCTAGCGGGAGCATCTACGAGCAGTACTTC.

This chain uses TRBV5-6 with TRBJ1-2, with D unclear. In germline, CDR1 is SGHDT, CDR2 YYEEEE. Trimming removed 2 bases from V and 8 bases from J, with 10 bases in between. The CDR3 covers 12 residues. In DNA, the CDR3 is TGTGCCAGCAGCTTCGGAGCCAGAGGCTACACCTTC. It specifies CASSFGARGYTF.

The CDR3 coding sequence is TGTGCCAGCAGCTTTAGCGGGAGGGCCGACACCGGGGAGCTGTTTTTT. It yields the protein CASSFSGRADTGELFF. J is TRBJ2-2 and V is TRBV5-4, with TRBD2 matching over 11 bases. Germline V gives CDR1 SGHNT, CDR2 YYREEE (reference sequence). The CDR3 has 16 amino acids. The trim removed 2 bases at V and 3 bases at J, leaving 3 bases unmatched.

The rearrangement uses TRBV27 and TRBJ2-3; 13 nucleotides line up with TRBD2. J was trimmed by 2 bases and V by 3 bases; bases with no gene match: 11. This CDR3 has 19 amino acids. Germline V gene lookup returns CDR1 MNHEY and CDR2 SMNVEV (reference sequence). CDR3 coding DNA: TGTGCCAGCAGTTTGGATGGACTAGCGGGAGTCCCGACCACAGATACGCAGTATTTT. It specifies CASSLDGLAGVPTTDTQYF.

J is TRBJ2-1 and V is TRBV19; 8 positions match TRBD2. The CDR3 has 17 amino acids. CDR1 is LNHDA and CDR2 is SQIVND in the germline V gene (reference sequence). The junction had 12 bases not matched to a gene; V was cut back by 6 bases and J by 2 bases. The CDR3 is CASRDLAGGRPYNEQFF. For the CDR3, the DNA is TGTGCCAGTAGGGACTTGGCGGGCGGGAGGCCCTACAATGAGCAGTTCTTC.